The entry below describes one TCR beta chain. Its antigen specificity is not known. No base-level quality is on record; no much larger clone is a single base apart. The record originates from a study of cytomegalovirus exposure and HLA in healthy donors (dated by TCRdb to about 2017). With respect to the entire study: The 700 or so repertoires of the first cohort and the 120 validation repertoires were produced on the same platform, according to a later analysis. The study was designed to test whether signatures of past pathogen exposure could be identified by cataloging public T cell receptors. Along with the approximately 600-subject first cohort, a separate validation cohort of approximately 110 different subjects was used. To predict cytomegalovirus infection status, the study brought together high-throughput TCR immunosequencing, statistical association of individual TCRs with disease status, and machine learning.

Results and caveats for the whole study, not just this receptor: The study listed over 150 TCR beta chains as associated with cytomegalovirus. Across donors, most TCR sequences were observed very rarely, whereas some public TCRs were present in many individuals. In both the original and validation cohorts, the classifier was reported to diagnose cytomegalovirus status with high specificity and sensitivity. Of the cluster scores, about 94% were above 0 in a later analysis, which found that TCRs clustered in the first cohort also tended to co-occur in the 95 to 150 validation repertoires. All 110 or so repertoires were used to score co-occurrence in the validation cohort in a later analysis, because that analysis had no HLA typing for the cohort. According to the authors, the approach could potentially be generalized to other disease states and immunological phenotypes. Three of the identified cytomegalovirus-associated TCR beta chains were confirmed in vitro to be specific for cytomegalovirus antigens.

Separate from the roughly 650-subject first cohort, the validation cohort of about 130 subjects was the group to which the donors belonged. The library was made by the immunoSEQ multiplex PCR assay. The study's processing was this. To diagnose cytomegalovirus status from the catalog of TCR beta chain sequences, a statistical classification framework was built. TCRdb provides this immuneACCESS table in a form limited to in-frame rearrangements. Some clones are lacking; in checked studies, under half of them reflect an unresolved V gene, and why the rest are absent is not known. V and J calls and clone size are those listed in that table; D and trimming were worked out from the DNA. For this sample there are more than 120,000 clones; around nine tenths appear just once. The ten largest clones represent just under 9% of the sample. The CDR3, from cysteine to phenylalanine, totals 15 residues. CDR3 DNA only is kept here, 45 bases in frame from base 1. V loses 4 bases, J loses 1 base, and the germline ends lie 14 bases apart. The germline V gene sets CDR1 to SGHRS and CDR2 to YFSETQ.

The sequenced material came from PBMCs. The TCR sequence derives from a man aged 18 to 30 in good health and CMV-seropositive. The rearrangement joined TRBV5-1 to TRBJ1-2; the D segment could be TRBD1, given 5 matching bases. The CDR3 region reads CASSLRAGYNYGYTF. The nucleotide sequence reads TGCGCCAGCAGCCTCCGGGCAGGGTATAACTATGGCTACACCTTC.